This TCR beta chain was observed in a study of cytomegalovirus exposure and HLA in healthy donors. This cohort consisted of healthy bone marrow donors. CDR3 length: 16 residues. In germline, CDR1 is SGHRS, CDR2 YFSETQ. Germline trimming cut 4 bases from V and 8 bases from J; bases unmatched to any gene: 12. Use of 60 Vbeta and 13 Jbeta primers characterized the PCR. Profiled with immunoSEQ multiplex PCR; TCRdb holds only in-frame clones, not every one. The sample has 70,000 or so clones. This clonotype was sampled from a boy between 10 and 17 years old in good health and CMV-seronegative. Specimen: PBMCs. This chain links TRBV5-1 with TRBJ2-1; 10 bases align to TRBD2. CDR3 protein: CASSRTSSGSQYEQFF. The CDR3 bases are TGCGCCAGCAGCAGAACCTCTAGCGGGAGTCAGTATGAGCAGTTCTTC.